The 13 T cell receptor beta chains given below trace back to one sample, sequenced in a study of brain metastases from non-small cell lung cancer. The data were produced by immunoSEQ multiplex PCR, yet TCRdb's version contains in-frame clones alone and is incomplete. The data hold 13,000 to 15,000 clones, with around 86% observed a single time. What was sequenced was primary lung tumor tissue. The receptors were sampled from a donor at least 40 years old with non-small cell lung cancer.

The V and J genes are TRBV27 and TRBJ1-2; D is undetermined. The CDR3 is 14 residues long. The germline V gene has CDR1 MNHEY and CDR2 SMNVEV (reference sequence). Trimming removed 0 bases at V and 8 bases at J, with 13 bases between. DNA for the CDR3: TGTGCCAGCAGTTTATCATGGGGAAGGTACGGCTACACCTTC. Protein: CASSLSWGRYGYTF.

This chain links TRBV19 with TRBJ1-4, with D uncertain. This CDR3 region has 15 residues. Trimming shortened V by 4 bases and J by 6 bases, and 15 bases separated the two germline ends. Looked up from germline, CDR1 is LNHDA and CDR2 is SQIVND (reference sequence). CDR3 protein: CASSRREGVDEKLFF. The CDR3 bases are TGTGCCAGTAGTAGAAGGGAGGGAGTTGATGAAAAACTGTTTTTT.

This clone is a singleton in its sample. The CDR3 DNA sequence: TGTGCCAGTAGTATGTCGCAGGGCTATGGCTACACCTTC. This translates into CASSMSQGYGYTF. The chain has TRBV19 and TRBJ1-2, with TRBD1 as a possible D gene (5 bases). The CDR3 has 13 amino acids. Trimming removed 3 bases at V and 4 bases at J, with 9 bases between. CDR1 is LNHDA, CDR2 SQIVND, per germline (reference sequence). Full variable domain (outside the CDR3, taken from reference TRBV19 and TRBJ1-2): DGGITQSPKYLFRKEGQNVTLSCEQNLNHDAMYWYRQDPGQGLRLIYYSQIVNDFQKGDIAEGYSVSREKKESFPLTVTSAQKNPTAFYLCASSMSQGYGYTFGSGTRLTVV.

V and J are TRBV7-9 and TRBJ2-3; D is possibly TRBD1 (5 bases). The CDR3 sequence is 15 residues long. Germline lookup yields CDR1 SEHNR and CDR2 FQNEAQ (reference sequence). V shed 1 base and J shed 6 bases, with 14 bases lying between them. CDR3 nucleotides: TGTGCCAGCAGCTTAGAGGGGTTAGGTGGCGATACGCAGTATTTT. This encodes CASSLEGLGGDTQYF.

This clone came up a few times. The chain links TRBV9 to TRBJ1-1, with TRBD1 as a possible D gene (6 bases). Germline CDR1 SGDLS, CDR2 YYNGEE. The CDR3 length is 14 residues. The V end was cut by 2 bases, the J end by 0 bases, with 8 bases between. The DNA of the CDR3 is TGTGCCAGCAGCGTTGGGGGCATGAACACTGAAGCTTTCTTT. Translating it yields CASSVGGMNTEAFF.

The chain couples TRBV29-1 to TRBJ2-7, with TRBD1 identical over 9 bases. The germline V gene has CDR1 SQVTM and CDR2 ANQGSEA. Losses at the gene ends were 4 bases for V and 6 bases for J; bases not matched to a gene: 4. This CDR3 is built from 12 residues. In DNA, the CDR3 is TGCAGCGTTGCCCGACAGGGGGGCGAGCAGTACGTC. Protein product: CSVARQGGEQYV.

This clone has only one observation. The chain carries TRBV6-6 and TRBJ1-3; tentative D call: TRBD1 (5 bases). This CDR3 has 15 amino acids. Germline V gives CDR1 MNHNY, CDR2 SVGAGI (reference sequence). V shed 1 base and J shed 4 bases, with 11 bases lying between them. The CDR3 sequence is CASSYFRDSGNTIYF. For the CDR3, the DNA is TGTGCCAGCAGTTACTTTCGGGACTCCGGAAACACCATATATTTT.

The rearrangement links TRBV6-1 to TRBJ2-7, with D hard to call. This CDR3 contains 13 residues. V was shortened by 6 bases and J by 3 bases, with 12 bases between the two germline ends. Germline V gene lookup returns CDR1 MNHNS and CDR2 SASEGT. CDR3 in amino acids: CASRPPLYYEQYF. The CDR3 nucleotides are TGTGCCAGCAGACCCCCCCTTTACTACGAGCAGTACTTC.

V and J are TRBV28 and TRBJ2-3, with D unclear. CDR1 is MDHEN and CDR2 is SYDVKM in the germline V gene. CDR3 length equals 14 residues. Trimming left V 3 bases short and J 4 bases short, with 11 bases between. The CDR3 protein is CASSFAQTADTQYF. CDR3 nucleotide sequence: TGTGCCAGCAGTTTCGCCCAGACCGCAGATACGCAGTATTTT.

The chain carries TRBV12-5 and TRBJ1-5; 7 positions match TRBD1. CDR1 is LGHNT, CDR2 FRNRAP, per germline. There are 14 residues in the CDR3. J was trimmed by 3 bases and V by 5 bases; bases with no gene match: 4. The CDR3 reads CASGPGQVNQPQHF. The CDR3, as DNA: TGTGCTAGTGGTCCCGGACAGGTCAATCAGCCCCAGCATTTT.

This chain joins TRBV29-1 and TRBJ1-1, with a tentative D call TRBD1 (6 bases). The V gene's germline CDR1 is SQVTM and CDR2 ANQGSEA. Trimming removed 7 bases from V and 1 base from J, with 10 bases in between. The CDR3 is 12 amino acids. The CDR3 DNA reads TGCAGCGGGTTGACAGGGAACACTGAAGCTTTCTTT. Encoded protein: CSGLTGNTEAFF.

V usage is TRBV2 and J usage is TRBJ1-2; D is undetermined. Per germline, CDR1 SNHLY and CDR2 FYNNEI. This CDR3 spans 11 amino acids. V lost 6 bases and J lost 5, with 7 bases in between. The chain's CDR3 is CASRTAYGYTF. CDR3 nucleotide sequence: TGTGCCAGCAGGACCGCGTATGGCTACACCTTC.

This sequence joins TRBV5-6 and TRBJ1-1; 10 positions agree with TRBD1. In germline, CDR1 is SGHDT, CDR2 YYEEEE. This CDR3 spans 15 amino acids. The V and J ends lost 4 bases and 3 bases, in that order; junction bases with no gene match: 6. As DNA, the CDR3 is TGTGCCAGCAGCCCCCGGGACAGGGGTTACACTGAAGCTTTCTTT. It specifies CASSPRDRGYTEAFF.